One sample yielded the 15 T cell receptor beta chains listed below, sequenced in a study of T cell repertoires in cytomegalovirus infection. One entry per CDR3 protein, called by TCRdb with MiXCR from the reads. The sample lists 740,000 or so distinct CDR3 sequences, about 40% occurring once. The material sequenced was PBMCs. These receptor sequences come from a human donor in good health (CMV status not recorded). Some clones in this sample may be carry-over from other donors' samples.

The J gene is TRBJ2-7, the V gene TRBV20-1; TRBD2 might be the D (5 bases). Per the germline V gene, CDR1 is DFQATT and CDR2 is SNEGSKA (reference sequence). V shed 0 bases and J shed 3 bases, with 18 bases lying between them. There are 16 residues in the CDR3. CDR3 residues: CSARDRGLIRGYEQYF. The CDR3 region has the DNA TGCAGTGCTAGAGATCGTGGCCTTATCCGGGGCTACGAGCAGTACTTC.

The CDR3: CAWRPGGWGRRDQPQHF. The DNA for the CDR3 is TGTGCCTGGAGGCCTGGGGGCTGGGGGCGACGGGATCAGCCCCAGCATTTT. The J gene is TRBJ1-5, the V gene TRBV30; the D gene is possibly TRBD1 (6 bases). The CDR3 contains 17 residues. Germline CDR1 and CDR2: GTSNPN and SVGIG (reference sequence). The V end was cut by 3 bases, the J end by 5 bases, with 23 bases between.

V usage is TRBV7-9 and J usage is TRBJ1-1, with 9 bases identical to TRBD1. CDR3 size: 14 residues. CDR1 is SEHNR, CDR2 FQNEAQ, per germline (reference sequence). V shed 0 bases, J shed 7 bases, and the junction held 3 bases outside the gene matches. The CDR3 region has the DNA TGTGCCAGCAGCTTAGCGCTGACAGGGGGTGAAGCTTTCTTT. Protein: CASSLALTGGEAFF.

This clonotype was detected a few times. The genes are TRBV11-3 and TRBJ1-1; no clear D gene. CDR1 SGHNT and CDR2 YENEEA come from the germline V gene. The V end lost 5 bases, the J end lost 11 bases, and 18 bases lay between the germline ends. The CDR3 runs to 13 residues. The DNA for the CDR3 is TGTGCCAGCAGCGCCTCTCGACGGTCTTTGGCTTTCTTT. Its translation is CASSASRRSLAFF.

This clonotype was seen many times. The rearrangement links TRBV7-8 to TRBJ1-5; 8 bases line up with TRBD1. The CDR3 runs to 15 residues. V shed 0 bases and J 7 bases; nucleotides not matched to a gene: 5. Germline V gives CDR1 SGHVS, CDR2 FQNEAQ. The CDR3 here is CASSLAWTGYQPQHF. In DNA form, the CDR3 reads TGTGCCAGCAGCTTAGCCTGGACAGGGTACCAGCCCCAGCATTTT.

This clonotype was observed a few times. This chain uses TRBV6-6 with TRBJ2-3, with a weak D call TRBD1 (5 bases). CDR1 and CDR2 from the germline V gene are MNHNY and SVGAGI (reference sequence). The CDR3 sequence is 13 residues long. V was cut by 7 bases and J by 4 bases, with 12 bases left in between. CDR3 in DNA: TGTGCCAGCACCAGGACCAGGGCAGATACGCAGTATTTT. Protein product: CASTRTRADTQYF.

The V call is TRBV28, the J call TRBJ2-6; 8 nucleotides agree with TRBD2. Germline CDR1 is MDHEN and CDR2 is SYDVKM. J was trimmed by 1 base and V by 1 base; bases with no gene match: 6. The CDR3 is 18 amino acids. As DNA, the CDR3 is TGTGCCAGCAGTTTATTGGGCCGGGGGGGTTCTGGGGCCAACGTCCTGACTTTC. Its translation is CASSLLGRGGSGANVLTF.

This clonotype was detected only a few times. The V gene is TRBV20-1, the J gene TRBJ1-5; TRBD1 might be the D (6 bases). Germline CDR1 DFQATT, CDR2 SNEGSKA (reference sequence). CDR3 length equals 15 residues. Trimming pared 1 base from V and 2 bases from J, leaving 12 bases between. The CDR3 loop reads CSARVQGQGNQPQHF. CDR3 bases: TGCAGTGCTAGAGTGCAGGGGCAGGGCAATCAGCCCCAGCATTTT.

The chain employs TRBV20-1 and TRBJ2-1; 12 nucleotides align to TRBD2. The germline V gene has CDR1 DFQATT and CDR2 SNEGSKA (reference sequence). Trimming took 4 bases from V and 8 from J; bases not matched to a gene: 6. CDR3 length equals 14 residues. The CDR3 DNA is TGCAGTGCTACTCGACTAGCGGGAGCAGATGAGCAGTTCTTC. Translation: CSATRLAGADEQFF.

This clonotype was seen at least ten times. J is TRBJ2-1 and V is TRBV7-9; D is uncertain. The CDR3 runs to 12 residues. CDR1 is SEHNR, CDR2 FQNEAQ, per germline (reference sequence). V shed 1 base and J shed 6 bases, with 4 bases lying between them. Here the CDR3 DNA reads TGTGCCAGCAGCTTAGGTTCCAATGAGCAGTTCTTC. Translation: CASSLGSNEQFF.

The rearrangement uses TRBV6-1 and TRBJ2-5; TRBD2 agrees at 7 bases. CDR1 and CDR2 from the germline V gene are MNHNS and SASEGT. The V segment lost 4 bases and the J segment 7 bases; nucleotides outside the gene matches: 6. This CDR3 has 13 residues. The CDR3 reads CASSAGLGGTQYF. The CDR3 nucleotides are TGTGCCAGCAGTGCTGGACTAGGAGGGACCCAGTACTTC.

This clonotype was recorded a few times. The rearrangement joins TRBV7-8 to TRBJ1-5; the D is unclear. Germline-derived CDR1 and CDR2 are SGHVS and FQNEAQ. The V and J ends lost 1 base and 2 bases respectively, with 15 bases between them. The CDR3 covers 17 residues. The CDR3 coding sequence is TGTGCCAGCAGCTTAGGGGATTTAGCCTTGGGCAATCAGCCCCAGCATTTT. Residues: CASSLGDLALGNQPQHF.

V and J are TRBV10-3 and TRBJ1-1, with D hard to call. Trimming removed 3 bases at V and 1 base at J, with 12 bases between. The CDR3 covers 15 residues. Germline lookup yields CDR1 ENHRY and CDR2 SYGVKD. The CDR3 protein is CAISDPYHGNTEAFF. The CDR3 bases are TGTGCCATCAGTGATCCGTACCACGGGAACACTGAAGCTTTCTTT.

This clonotype was seen only a few times. The chain has TRBV5-1 and TRBJ2-1; TRBD1 matches 10 bases. Losses at the gene ends were 3 bases for V and 7 bases for J; bases not matched to a gene: 4. The CDR3 length is 14 residues. CDR1 SGHRS and CDR2 YFSETQ come from the germline V gene. CDR3 bases: TGCGCCAGCAGCTGGGGGGGACAGGGGAATGAGCAGTTCTTC. Translated: CASSWGGQGNEQFF. Full variable domain (rest looked up from reference TRBV5-1 and TRBJ2-1): KAGVTQTPRYLIKTRGQQVTLSCSPISGHRSVSWYQQTPGQGLQFLFEYFSETQRNKGNFPGRFSGRQFSNSRSEMNVSTLELGDSALYLCASSWGGQGNEQFFGPGTRLTVL.

CDR3 DNA sequence: TGTGCCAGCACTCTTCCGGGACGGAGCTCCTACGAGCAGTACTTC. This codes for CASTLPGRSSYEQYF. The chain uses TRBV28 and TRBJ2-7; D may correspond to TRBD1 or TRBD2 (5 bases each). The length of the CDR3 is 15 residues. The germline V and J ends were trimmed by 7 bases and 0 bases, with 16 bases remaining between them. In germline, CDR1 is MDHEN, CDR2 SYDVKM.